This T cell receptor (beta chain) originates from a study of beta chain features in type 1 diabetes (dated by TCRdb to between 2017 and 2018). Regarding the research as a whole: Mean age, gender distribution, total cell number and subset yield were not different between patients and healthy donors. A total of roughly 98,000,000 sorted cells were examined across all samples, and a strong correlation was observed between cell number per subset and RNA yield. The study compared the TCRB repertoires of sorted circulating CD4+ T cell subsets in recently diagnosed type 1 diabetes patients with those in matched healthy donors. Regulatory and stem cell-like memory subsets were isolated from only 8 patients and 8 healthy donors, whereas naive and central memory subsets came from all 28 donors. Overall study outcomes, separate from this receptor: Naive, central memory and regulatory TCRB repertoires appeared more similar among patients than among healthy donors. Shorter templates might have been favored by PCR, but patient and control samples were amplified and corrected together, so both groups would have been affected equally by any skew. Only small numbers of individuals were included in the HLA sub-analyses, which left unresolved whether HLA type had any influence on TCRB rearrangement. A moderate but significant shortening of TCRB CDR3 length was observed in type 1 diabetes patients in all four CD4+ subsets. Because cDNA rather than genomic DNA was sequenced, highly expressing activated cells could have been over-represented, although no difference in activation and CD3 levels was found between groups. At VDJ recombination sites, type 1 diabetes patients had fewer insertions and more deleted nucleotides, which implies abnormalities in thymic rearrangement.

Remarks on this clone: The specificity of this receptor is unknown. Qualities for individual bases were not recorded, and no much larger clone is one base off.

Each donor gave one peripheral blood draw, averaging around 120 mL, which was collected into heparinised tubes. A BD FACSAria II and a panel including CD45RO, CCR7, CD25, CD127, CD95 and CD27 were used to sort naive, central memory, regulatory and stem cell-like memory CD4+ T cells. Purity was above 95% for every sorted population. Right away, PBMCs were isolated by Lymphoprep density gradient centrifugation and were stained directly, with no culture step. To minimize batch effects, samples were stained and sorted in pairs, one healthy donor with one patient per experiment. CDR1 ENHRY and CDR2 SYGVKD are derived from the germline V gene. The CDR3 sequence holds 14 residues, the cysteine and phenylalanine included. The kept DNA is CDR3 alone, 42 bases in frame from the first base. V is cut back by 10 bases and J by 4 bases, with 10 bases in the junction unmatched. The entire amount of isolated RNA was reverse transcribed using the High Capacity cDNA Reverse Transcription Kit, so the sequenced TCRB transcripts were expressed ones. Deep immunoSEQ sequencing was performed on naive, central memory and regulatory T cell samples, with an average of about 3.6 million total reads per sample. Sorted cells were lysed in RLT buffer and RNA was extracted with DNase-treated RNeasy Micro or Mini kits, depending on cell number. To prevent cross-contamination, every cell subset was processed on its own, while patient and healthy donor samples were processed together. The immunoSEQ multiplex PCR was used to amplify TCRB sequences from cDNA, generating 87-bp fragments that spanned the CDR3 region. Amplicons were sequenced on the Illumina HiSeq platform. In the source study's methods: PCR bias was corrected computationally using synthetic template baselines, and reads within Hamming distance 2 were collapsed, with unmergeable singletons discarded. Reads were aligned against IMGT so that V, D and J genes, CDR3 length and insertions or deletions at six rearrangement sites could be assigned. Within each subset, clonotype counts were normalized to sorted cell number, and only after that were true diversity and Gini coefficients computed with the tcR R package. The overlap coefficient, calculated on TCRB nucleotide sequences, was used to quantify repertoire sharing. Out-of-frame TCRB sequences from naive cells were analyzed to stand in for the pre-selection repertoire. In its TCRdb copy, this immuneACCESS table keeps in-frame sequences only and misses some clones. Where compared with another copy, unresolved V genes explain less than half of these, and the others have no known cause. D and trimming come from the DNA, and the V and J calls and clone size come from that table. Across this sample there are hundreds of thousands of clones, with over 12% seen only once. The ten largest clones represent just under 0.04% of the sample.

The rearrangement combines TRBV10-3 with TRBJ2-5, and 9 junctional nucleotides match TRBD2. Sequencing used naive CD4+ T cells from blood. In the paper's terms, the cell subset or site label means: true naive CD4+ T cells. The receptor comes from a man aged 18 to 30 with type 1 diabetes. The nucleotide sequence reads TGTGCCAGCAAGGTGGCGGGAGGGTCAGAGACCCAGTACTTC. It encodes CASKVAGGSETQYF.